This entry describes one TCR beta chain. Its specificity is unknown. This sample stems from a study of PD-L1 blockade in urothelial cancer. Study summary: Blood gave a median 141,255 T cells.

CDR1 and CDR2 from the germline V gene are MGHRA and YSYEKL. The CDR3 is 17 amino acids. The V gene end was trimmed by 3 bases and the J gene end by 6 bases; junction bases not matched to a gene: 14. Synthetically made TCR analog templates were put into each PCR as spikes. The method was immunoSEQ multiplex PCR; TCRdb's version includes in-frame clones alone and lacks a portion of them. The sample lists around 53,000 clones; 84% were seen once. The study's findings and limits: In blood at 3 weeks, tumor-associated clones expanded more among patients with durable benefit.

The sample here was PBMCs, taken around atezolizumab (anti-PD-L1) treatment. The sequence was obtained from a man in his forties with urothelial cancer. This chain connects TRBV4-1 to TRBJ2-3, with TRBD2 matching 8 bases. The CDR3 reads CASSHRGRSPGADTQYF. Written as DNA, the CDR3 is TGCGCCAGCAGCCACCGCGGGAGGTCACCCGGGGCGGATACGCAGTATTTT.